This TCR beta chain appears in the sequencing data of a study of cytomegalovirus exposure and HLA in healthy donors (dated by TCRdb to 2017 to 2019). Some background on the complete study: In an earlier analysis of about 560 of the donors, approximately 260 Gb of sequence data and just under 120 million unique TCR beta sequences from 180 million or so T cells were reported. Besides the first cohort of roughly 700 subjects, a separate validation cohort made up of 95 to 150 different subjects was used. The study used immunosequencing to profile the T cell repertoires of 666 subjects and linked those repertoires to cytomegalovirus serostatus. A later genetic analysis took genome-wide SNP genotypes for about 65% of the roughly 670 donors and used that subset as a discovery cohort. The genetic ancestry cluster associated with self-reported Caucasian donors included 80% to 90% of the roughly 400 genotyped donors. Donor age, sex, ethnicity and CMV serostatus were collected together with the repertoire data. Five DR-DQ haplotypes were treated as single units for association and clustering because of strong linkage in the cohort. An earlier analysis of roughly 600 of the donors used high-throughput TCR beta sequencing to judge whether each TCR beta V gene segment behaved as functional or pseudogenic. High-throughput TCR immunosequencing, statistical association of individual TCRs with disease status, and machine learning were combined to predict cytomegalovirus infection status. Rather than drawing on any new phenotypic data, the later analysis identified candidate immune exposures from TCR beta sequences and the way those sequences occurred across donors. HLA typing covered class I and class II loci at four-digit resolution. Across about 380 genotyped donors of the cohort, an average of about 240,000 unique TCR beta nucleotide sequences per donor were sequenced, and approximately 19% of those sequences were non-productive. The number of donors typed differed by locus, with about 629-630 for A, B, C, DRB1 and DQB1, around 520 for DQA1, 600 to 610 for DPA1, and 450 to 480 for DPB1. All discovery cohort repertoires had been generated on a single sequencing platform. The study was designed to test whether signatures of past pathogen exposure could be identified by cataloging public T cell receptors. In a later analysis, previously published TCR beta repertoires from several hundred donors were re-analyzed and high-resolution HLA genotyping was added so that TCR occurrence patterns could be studied. An early release covering approximately 600 HLA-typed donors comprised approximately 290 gigabases of sequencing data and tens of millions of unique TCR sequences. Broader findings and caveats from the paper: When HLA alleles, especially DR and DQ, strongly co-occurred, TCR associations were difficult to assign to individual alleles. A few of the identified cytomegalovirus-associated TCR beta chains were confirmed in vitro to be specific for cytomegalovirus antigens. A further reported finding was that TCR beta sequences accurately predicted the HLA-A and HLA-B alleles for most subjects in the first cohort. A later genetic analysis associated a missense DCLRE1C variant with V-gene and J-gene trimming of TCR beta chains, and an independent cohort replicated the association. Several of the top co-occurrence clusters appeared to be linked to parvovirus B19, influenza, CMV and Epstein-Barr virus, according to a later analysis. Sequencing depth was assumed to be roughly uniform across donors in the presence/absence analyses, though that assumption may not hold. According to a later analysis, TCR association rates differed among HLA loci, with DRB1 alleles showing the most associated TCRs and HLA-C alleles showing the fewest. In a later analysis, 15,000 to 20,000 TCR beta sequences were associated with specific HLA alleles at a false discovery rate of 0.05. Most TCR sequences were observed very rarely across donors, whereas some public TCRs were present in many individuals. Some IMGT-functional V segments, including TRBV6-2 and TRBV6-3, could not be told apart with the 87-base-pair reads, so those segments were excluded. Correlated functional status among segregating V segments might reflect linkage disequilibrium, but an unknown experimental factor could not be ruled out. In both the original and validation cohorts, the classifier was reported to diagnose cytomegalovirus status with high specificity and sensitivity. In an earlier analysis of over 550 of the donors, most TCR beta V segments were observed in productive rearrangements about 87% or about 30% of the time, broadly matching IMGT annotations. For the cohort, immune exposure information was limited to CMV serostatus. Compared with the roughly 710-donor mean, donors in an Asian-associated ancestry cluster had fewer N-insertions in productive TCRs, according to a later genetic analysis. Compared with equally common non-associated chains, HLA-associated TCR beta chains in a later analysis were more clonally expanded and had lower generation probabilities. It was suggested by the authors that the approach could potentially be generalized to other disease states and immunological phenotypes. In a later analysis, most CMV-associated TCR beta chains were found to appear HLA-restricted, with HLA associations seemingly driven largely by CMV exposure. Over 15 rarely observed V segments, including chromosome 9 orphons, were excluded from the earlier analysis of some 590 of the donors because counts were too low. The study gave a list of around 170 TCR beta chains associated with cytomegalovirus. Because HLA typing was unavailable for some donors at each locus, only the typed subset was used in association tests. The cohort was sequenced for TCR beta chains only, and without alpha or paired-chain data the features that could be detected were limited. A cluster of highly shared sequence variants was judged likely to be a technical artifact of the sequencing pipeline.

The library was prepared using the immunoSEQ multiplex PCR assay. For the multiplex PCR, a mixture combining 60 forward primers for TCR Vbeta segments and 13 reverse primers for TCR Jbeta segments was used. The CDR3 region of rearranged TCR beta genes was amplified from genomic DNA with a multiplex PCR assay. Amplified TCR beta libraries were sequenced as 87-base-pair reads on the Illumina HiSeq System. The source study handled its data this way. In a later analysis, around 80 million unique TCR beta chains were counted across the 500 to 700 repertoires, and around 10 million of these chains were shared by at least two donors. Raw reads were error-corrected and collapsed into unique sequences by a nearest-neighbor algorithm in which closely related sequences were merged to remove PCR and sequencing errors. To assign V, D and J gene segments, CDR3 sequences were aligned to IMGT reference sequences. Each retained sequence needed at least a six-nucleotide match to both a V gene segment and a J gene segment. Rearrangements were classified as productive when the CDR3 lacked stop codons and remained in frame with V and J, and all other rearrangements were classified as non-productive. CDR3 was defined according to IMGT convention as the region running from the second conserved V-encoded cysteine to the conserved J-encoded phenylalanine. The earlier analysis of 587 of the donors excluded sequences that lacked an unambiguous match to a single V gene segment. An earlier analysis of some 610 of the donors called V segments functional above 56.7% productive rearrangements and segregating when the between-donor standard deviation exceeded 5%. A statistical classification framework was built to diagnose cytomegalovirus status from the catalog of TCR beta chain sequences. In a later analysis, TCR nucleotide sequences were compared against IMGT/GENE-DB human TR gene sequences so that V and J genes could be assigned. A later analysis assigned CDR3 sequences and most-parsimonious VDJ recombination scenarios with the TCRdist pipeline. In a later analysis, each TCR beta chain was defined by its CDR3 amino acid sequence together with its V-gene family, and reads without a unique V-gene family were excluded. A later analysis removed roughly 590 highly shared, low-generation-probability nucleotide sequences to deal with suspected cross-contamination and a sequencing artifact. In a later analysis, a clonal expansion index for each public chain was calculated from normalized within-repertoire ranks of inferred template counts. Generation probabilities in a later analysis came from a VDJ recombination model fitted to out-of-frame rearrangements, and those results were checked against IGoR. Hypergeometric tests were used in a later analysis to score TCR-TCR, TCR-HLA and TCR-CMV co-occurrence, with a repertoire-size bias correction applied to the TCR pairs. False discovery rates were estimated in a later analysis by permuting HLA or CMV assignments 20 times. In a later analysis, co-occurring TCRs were grouped using DBSCAN, with TCRdist sequence similarity added in when clustering inside HLA-allele-positive subsets. For co-occurrence clustering, repertoires with fewer than 30,000 or more than 120,000 public chains were excluded, along with five repertoires with anomalous nucleotide sharing. TCRdb limited this immuneACCESS table to in-frame rearrangements with V and J called. A share of clones is missing; checked studies link under half to unresolved V genes, and the rest is unexplained. V and J calls and clone size follow that table, whereas D and trimming were derived from the DNA. This sample has 120,000 or so clones in its table, and about 16% of those were observed once. The ten largest clonotypes hold 1.9% of the sample.

The CDR3, cysteine through phenylalanine, is 14 amino acids long. CDR3 DNA only is kept here, 42 bases in frame from base 1. V lost 4 bases and J lost 4 bases; the stretch between them is 13 bases long. Looking up the germline V gene (reference sequence) yields CDR1 SEHNR and CDR2 FQNEAQ. The cohort comprised fewer than 750 healthy bone marrow donors. At the time of sampling, every cohort member was nominally healthy, though immune exposures that went unrecorded were likely present. The donor was CMV seronegative and was included in the group of 352 seronegative cohort members. Every donor gave a peripheral blood sample, and the peripheral blood mononuclear cells from that sample were used for TCR beta sequencing. The Qiagen DNeasy Blood Extraction Kit was used to extract genomic DNA from the blood cell samples. This clone was seen a handful of times. This clone's antigen is unknown. Base qualities are not provided; no much larger clone lies one nucleotide away.

This TCR was sampled from a woman in her late teens or twenties in good health and CMV-seronegative. This chain joins TRBV7-9 to TRBJ1-2; TRBD1 is possibly the D segment (6 matching bases). Material for sequencing was PBMCs. The CDR3 corresponds to CASSYINRVYGYTF. The bases read TGTGCCAGCAGCTATATTAACAGGGTCTATGGCTACACCTTC.